The source of this T cell receptor (beta chain) is a study of blood T cell repertoires in COVID-19. Study in general: Specimens from acute and convalescent COVID-19 originated in the United States, Italy and Spain. In each case, the material was cDNA or gDNA derived from T cells, B-cell-depleted T cells, or PBMCs.

Under the authors' procedure: Reference gene primer amplification in the assay estimated nucleated cell counts. The method was immunoSEQ multiplex PCR; TCRdb's version includes in-frame clones alone and lacks a portion of them. V and J calls and clone size are those listed in that table; D and trimming were worked out from the DNA. The repertoire holds over 250,000 clones, with 87% as singletons. The CDR3 is made up of 13 amino acids. Between the trimmed V and J ends, which lost 6 bases and 4 bases, there was a span of 12 bases. Germline V gene sequence: CDR1 MDHEN, CDR2 SYDVKM. The chain links TRBV28 to TRBJ1-2, with D perhaps TRBD1 (5 bases). What was sequenced was peripheral blood. This TCR was sampled from a woman aged 45-65 years with acute or convalescent COVID-19. The CDR3 DNA is TGTGCCAGCAGCCCACGGGGGATCTATGGCTACACCTTC. Its translation: CASSPRGIYGYTF.